The following is a T cell receptor (beta chain) sequence with its context. Extraction and reverse transcription of RNA yielded cDNA as the sequencing template. Method: immunoSEQ multiplex PCR; TCRdb's copy keeps in-frame clones and lacks some. This sample carries a few hundred thousand clones, approximately 60% of them seen once, and the ten largest clones take 0.8% to 1%. The CDR3 has 16 amino acids. Between the trimmed V and J ends, which lost 4 bases and 1 base, there was a span of 16 bases. In germline, CDR1 is SGHAT, CDR2 FQDESV (reference sequence). This entry is derived from a study of CD8+ T cells in alopecia areata. As to treatment: oral pan-JAK inhibitor, 5-10 mg twice daily.

The chain is built from TRBV11-1 and TRBJ1-1, with D possibly TRBD1 on 6 matching bases. The sample consisted of CD4+ T cells sorted from blood, taken around week 54, from a patient treated with tofacitinib. The TCR comes from a human donor with alopecia areata. The CDR3 here is CASSSLNKQGNTEAFF. The CDR3 coding sequence is TGTGCCAGCAGCTCGCTAAATAAACAGGGGAACACTGAAGCTTTCTTT. Based on the CDR3 plus reference TRBV11-1 and TRBJ1-1, the full variable domain is EAEVAQSPRYKITEKSQAVAFWCDPISGHATLYWYRQILGQGPELLVQFQDESVVDDSQLPKDRFSAERLKGVDSTLKIQPAELGDSAMYLCASSSLNKQGNTEAFFGQGTRLTVV.